These T cell receptor beta chains were read from a single sample in a study of T cell responses to AZD1222 COVID-19 vaccine. Clones were read by immunoSEQ multiplex PCR, and TCRdb kept only the in-frame ones, dropping some. Here the sample spans about 170,000 clones, 85% to 90% being singletons. The sequenced sample was peripheral blood, obtained on day 0 of AZD1222 vaccination. All receptors derive from an adult in good health. Each CDR3 is given with its conserved first and last residue. Fields, in order: D gene, clone size, V gene, CDR3 length, J gene, CDR3 protein, CDR3 DNA. D genes are given only for firm matches. Rows give clone size only sometimes, using once, few, many, or a class for an expanded clone.

d_gene: .; abundance: .; v_gene: TRBV5-1; len: 15; j_gene: TRBJ1-1; CDR3aa: CASSPDEVVITEAFF; CDR3nt: TGCGCCAGCAGCCCGGATGAGGTCGTTATCACTGAAGCTTTCTTT
d_gene: TRBD1; abundance: once; v_gene: TRBV7-9; len: 16; j_gene: TRBJ2-1; CDR3aa: CASSRNGQGHYNEQFF; CDR3nt: TGTGCCAGCAGCCGTAACGGACAGGGGCACTACAATGAGCAGTTCTTC
d_gene: TRBD2; abundance: .; v_gene: TRBV2; len: 17; j_gene: TRBJ2-7; CDR3aa: CASRKESVGGVSYEQYF; CDR3nt: TGTGCCAGCAGGAAAGAATCGGTCGGGGGGGTCTCCTACGAGCAGTACTTC
d_gene: TRBD1; abundance: .; v_gene: TRBV23-1; len: 15; j_gene: TRBJ1-3; CDR3aa: CASTGRGLTGNTIYF; CDR3nt: TGCGCCAGCACGGGCAGGGGGCTGACGGGAAACACCATATATTTT
d_gene: TRBD2; abundance: .; v_gene: TRBV9; len: 18; j_gene: TRBJ2-3; CDR3aa: CASSAPRGLAGGTDTQYF; CDR3nt: TGTGCCAGCAGCGCCCCCCGGGGACTAGCGGGGGGCACAGATACGCAGTATTTT
d_gene: .; abundance: .; v_gene: TRBV27; len: 13; j_gene: TRBJ1-2; CDR3aa: CASSFEGFYGYTF; CDR3nt: TGTGCCAGCAGTTTCGAAGGGTTTTATGGCTACACCTTC
d_gene: .; abundance: .; v_gene: TRBV11-3; len: 16; j_gene: TRBJ2-2; CDR3aa: CASSPGRHANTGELFF; CDR3nt: TGTGCCAGCAGCCCCGGGAGACACGCGAACACCGGGGAGCTGTTTTTT
d_gene: .; abundance: .; v_gene: TRBV24-1; len: 15; j_gene: TRBJ2-2; CDR3aa: CATSATYESAGELFF; CDR3nt: TGTGCCACCAGTGCCACTTACGAATCGGCCGGGGAGCTGTTTTTT
d_gene: .; abundance: .; v_gene: TRBV7-9; len: 17; j_gene: TRBJ1-5; CDR3aa: CASSLFRYDSSNQPQHF; CDR3nt: TGTGCCAGCAGCTTATTTCGCTATGACAGCTCTAATCAGCCCCAGCATTTT
d_gene: .; abundance: few; v_gene: TRBV28; len: 13; j_gene: TRBJ2-1; CDR3aa: CATRTDSYNEQFF; CDR3nt: TGTGCCACCAGGACAGACTCCTACAATGAGCAGTTCTTC
d_gene: .; abundance: .; v_gene: TRBV11-3; len: 14; j_gene: TRBJ1-1; CDR3aa: CASSLGRMNTEAFF; CDR3nt: TGTGCCAGCAGCCTGGGACGGATGAACACTGAAGCTTTCTTT
d_gene: .; abundance: .; v_gene: TRBV10-3; len: 13; j_gene: TRBJ1-5; CDR3aa: CAIGGGVNQPQHF; CDR3nt: TGTGCCATCGGGGGGGGCGTCAATCAGCCCCAGCATTTT
d_gene: .; abundance: .; v_gene: TRBV6-2/TRBV6-3; len: 12; j_gene: TRBJ2-7; CDR3aa: CASSYSSYEQYF; CDR3nt: TGTGCCAGCAGTTACTCTTCCTACGAGCAGTACTTC
d_gene: TRBD1; abundance: .; v_gene: TRBV3-1/TRBV3-2; len: 18; j_gene: TRBJ1-1; CDR3aa: CASSQEPFMDRLGTEAFF; CDR3nt: TGTGCCAGCAGCCAAGAACCCTTTATGGACAGGTTGGGGACTGAAGCTTTCTTT
d_gene: .; abundance: .; v_gene: TRBV9; len: 14; j_gene: TRBJ1-6; CDR3aa: CASSPRTLGSPLHF; CDR3nt: TGTGCCAGCAGCCCCCGGACTCTTGGTTCACCCCTCCACTTT
d_gene: TRBD1; abundance: .; v_gene: TRBV12-3/TRBV12-4; len: 11; j_gene: TRBJ2-7; CDR3aa: CASSSGGEQYF; CDR3nt: TGTGCCAGCAGTTCAGGGGGCGAGCAGTACTTC
d_gene: .; abundance: once; v_gene: TRBV7-8; len: 16; j_gene: TRBJ2-7; CDR3aa: CASRSSRGGGAYEQYF; CDR3nt: TGTGCCAGCAGATCCAGCAGAGGCGGCGGTGCCTACGAGCAGTACTTC
d_gene: .; abundance: .; v_gene: TRBV7-9; len: 12; j_gene: TRBJ1-1; CDR3aa: CASTMGAGEAFF; CDR3nt: TGTGCCAGCACCATGGGGGCGGGGGAGGCTTTCTTT
d_gene: .; abundance: .; v_gene: TRBV7-9; len: 14; j_gene: TRBJ1-1; CDR3aa: CASSLAEDSSEAFF; CDR3nt: TGTGCCAGCAGCTTAGCTGAGGACAGTTCTGAAGCTTTCTTT
d_gene: .; abundance: .; v_gene: TRBV6-5; len: 15; j_gene: TRBJ2-7; CDR3aa: CASSRRAGLGYEQYF; CDR3nt: TGTGCCAGCAGCCGGAGGGCGGGGTTAGGGTACGAGCAGTACTTC
d_gene: TRBD2; abundance: .; v_gene: TRBV5-1; len: 16; j_gene: TRBJ2-3; CDR3aa: CASSPSGGPGTDTQYF; CDR3nt: TGCGCCAGCTCGCCTAGCGGGGGGCCGGGCACAGATACGCAGTATTTT
d_gene: TRBD2; abundance: .; v_gene: TRBV7-3; len: 20; j_gene: TRBJ2-3; CDR3aa: CASSPRRTSGGYTTLDTQYF; CDR3nt: TGTGCCAGCAGTCCCCGCCGGACTAGCGGGGGATACACCACATTAGATACGCAGTATTTT
d_gene: TRBD1; abundance: once; v_gene: TRBV28; len: 15; j_gene: TRBJ2-2; CDR3aa: CASSRDRVATGELFF; CDR3nt: TGTGCCAGCAGTCGGGACAGGGTAGCCACCGGGGAGCTGTTTTTT
d_gene: .; abundance: .; v_gene: TRBV4-1; len: 16; j_gene: TRBJ1-1; CDR3aa: CASSPLPGVFNTEAFF; CDR3nt: TGCGCCAGCAGCCCCCTGCCAGGGGTTTTTAACACTGAAGCTTTCTTT
d_gene: TRBD2; abundance: .; v_gene: TRBV7-9; len: 17; j_gene: TRBJ2-2; CDR3aa: CASSLETSGYNTGELFF; CDR3nt: TGTGCCAGCAGCTTAGAGACTAGCGGGTATAACACCGGGGAGCTGTTTTTT
d_gene: .; abundance: .; v_gene: TRBV27; len: 15; j_gene: TRBJ2-6; CDR3aa: CASSSGGSGANVLTF; CDR3nt: TGTGCCAGCAGCTCCGGTGGCTCTGGGGCCAACGTCCTGACTTTC
d_gene: .; abundance: .; v_gene: TRBV6-5; len: 11; j_gene: TRBJ1-1; CDR3aa: CASIKGLEAFF; CDR3nt: TGTGCCAGCATCAAGGGCCTTGAAGCTTTCTTT
d_gene: .; abundance: .; v_gene: TRBV7-9; len: 15; j_gene: TRBJ2-2; CDR3aa: CASSWGAGNTGELFF; CDR3nt: TGTGCCAGCAGCTGGGGTGCGGGCAACACCGGGGAGCTGTTTTTT
d_gene: .; abundance: .; v_gene: TRBV6-1; len: 15; j_gene: TRBJ2-7; CDR3aa: CASSEPRTLSYEQYF; CDR3nt: TGTGCCAGCAGTGAGCCCCGGACATTATCCTACGAGCAGTACTTC
d_gene: .; abundance: .; v_gene: TRBV7-6; len: 13; j_gene: TRBJ2-3; CDR3aa: CASSPVRRDTQYF; CDR3nt: TGTGCCAGCAGCCCAGTGCGGAGAGATACGCAGTATTTT
d_gene: .; abundance: .; v_gene: TRBV27; len: 14; j_gene: TRBJ1-4; CDR3aa: CASSLKGVGEKLFF; CDR3nt: TGTGCCAGCAGTTTAAAAGGGGTGGGTGAAAAACTGTTTTTT
d_gene: TRBD1; abundance: .; v_gene: TRBV2; len: 12; j_gene: TRBJ2-5; CDR3aa: CASTRGQPSGDF; CDR3nt: TGTGCCAGCACCAGGGGACAGCCATCCGGGGACTTC
d_gene: TRBD1; abundance: .; v_gene: TRBV3-1/TRBV3-2; len: 18; j_gene: TRBJ1-4; CDR3aa: CASSQELQQGGTNEKLFF; CDR3nt: TGTGCCAGCAGCCAGGAATTGCAACAGGGGGGGACTAATGAAAAACTGTTTTTT
d_gene: .; abundance: .; v_gene: TRBV7-6; len: 16; j_gene: TRBJ2-2; CDR3aa: CASSFLGGRNTGELFF; CDR3nt: TGTGCCAGCAGCTTTCTCGGGGGAAGAAACACCGGGGAGCTGTTTTTT
d_gene: .; abundance: .; v_gene: TRBV19; len: 14; j_gene: TRBJ1-6; CDR3aa: CASSQPGHFSPLHF; CDR3nt: TGTGCCAGTAGCCAACCGGGACATTTTTCACCCCTCCACTTT
d_gene: TRBD1; abundance: .; v_gene: TRBV19; len: 14; j_gene: TRBJ1-5; CDR3aa: CASSTTGGGQPQHF; CDR3nt: TGTGCCAGTAGTACGACAGGGGGCGGGCAGCCCCAGCATTTT
d_gene: .; abundance: .; v_gene: TRBV3-1/TRBV3-2; len: 13; j_gene: TRBJ2-5; CDR3aa: CASQGGAAETQYF; CDR3nt: TGTGCCAGCCAGGGGGGAGCGGCGGAGACCCAGTACTTC
d_gene: .; abundance: .; v_gene: TRBV13; len: 14; j_gene: TRBJ1-1; CDR3aa: CASSHSPVGAEAFF; CDR3nt: TGTGCCAGCAGCCATTCCCCTGTTGGGGCTGAAGCTTTCTTT
d_gene: .; abundance: .; v_gene: TRBV29-1; len: 14; j_gene: TRBJ2-7; CDR3aa: CSVEEDTSSYEQYF; CDR3nt: TGCAGCGTTGAAGAGGACACGAGCTCCTACGAGCAGTACTTC
d_gene: .; abundance: few; v_gene: TRBV9; len: 14; j_gene: TRBJ1-6; CDR3aa: CASSATGTHSPLHF; CDR3nt: TGTGCCAGCAGCGCCACAGGGACCCATTCACCCCTCCACTTT
d_gene: .; abundance: .; v_gene: TRBV6-6; len: 14; j_gene: TRBJ1-5; CDR3aa: CASSPVSSNQPQHF; CDR3nt: TGTGCCAGCAGTCCCGTAAGTTCCAATCAGCCCCAGCATTTT
d_gene: TRBD2; abundance: .; v_gene: TRBV29-1; len: 14; j_gene: TRBJ2-1; CDR3aa: CSGMLAGFYNEQFF; CDR3nt: TGCAGCGGGATGCTAGCGGGGTTTTACAATGAGCAGTTCTTC
d_gene: .; abundance: .; v_gene: TRBV30; len: 15; j_gene: TRBJ1-1; CDR3aa: CAWRFGGAQVAEAFF; CDR3nt: TGTGCCTGGAGGTTTGGGGGGGCACAGGTGGCTGAAGCTTTCTTT
d_gene: .; abundance: .; v_gene: TRBV6-6; len: 15; j_gene: TRBJ1-6; CDR3aa: CASSQTTGLNSPLHF; CDR3nt: TGTGCCAGCAGTCAGACTACAGGGCTAAATTCACCCCTCCACTTT
d_gene: TRBD2; abundance: .; v_gene: TRBV3-1/TRBV3-2; len: 17; j_gene: TRBJ2-5; CDR3aa: CASSSYELSGGQETQYF; CDR3nt: TGTGCCAGCAGCTCCTACGAACTGAGCGGGGGCCAAGAGACCCAGTACTTC
d_gene: TRBD1; abundance: .; v_gene: TRBV6-5; len: 13; j_gene: TRBJ2-3; CDR3aa: CASSYTTGGTQYF; CDR3nt: TGTGCCAGCAGTTACACTACAGGGGGAACGCAGTATTTT
d_gene: TRBD1; abundance: .; v_gene: TRBV27; len: 14; j_gene: TRBJ1-4; CDR3aa: CASSSGTGVEKLFF; CDR3nt: TGTGCCAGCAGCTCCGGGACAGGGGTCGAAAAACTGTTTTTT
d_gene: .; abundance: .; v_gene: TRBV5-1; len: 13; j_gene: TRBJ1-2; CDR3aa: CASSLVQDYGYTF; CDR3nt: TGCGCCAGCAGCTTGGTGCAGGACTATGGCTACACCTTC
d_gene: .; abundance: .; v_gene: TRBV7-2; len: 16; j_gene: TRBJ2-1; CDR3aa: CASTLGRGGHYNEQFF; CDR3nt: TGTGCCAGCACCCTGGGGCGGGGAGGACACTACAATGAGCAGTTCTTC
d_gene: .; abundance: .; v_gene: TRBV14; len: 16; j_gene: TRBJ2-1; CDR3aa: CASSQVGGLSYNEQFF; CDR3nt: TGTGCCAGCAGCCAAGTGGGTGGACTTAGCTACAATGAGCAGTTCTTC
d_gene: .; abundance: .; v_gene: TRBV27; len: 15; j_gene: TRBJ1-4; CDR3aa: CASSTSDSLNEKLFF; CDR3nt: .
d_gene: .; abundance: .; v_gene: TRBV3-1/TRBV3-2; len: 15; j_gene: TRBJ1-2; CDR3aa: CASSQDQSGNYGYTF; CDR3nt: TGTGCCAGCAGCCAAGATCAGTCCGGTAACTATGGCTACACCTTC
d_gene: TRBD2; abundance: .; v_gene: TRBV18; len: 19; j_gene: TRBJ2-3; CDR3aa: CASSPRPGARGGRTDTQYF; CDR3nt: TGTGCCAGCTCACCACGCCCAGGAGCGCGGGGGGGACGCACAGATACGCAGTATTTT
d_gene: .; abundance: .; v_gene: TRBV6-5; len: 14; j_gene: TRBJ2-2; CDR3aa: CASSSLAAGGELFF; CDR3nt: TGTGCCAGCAGTTCACTAGCTGCGGGCGGGGAGCTGTTTTTT
d_gene: TRBD1; abundance: .; v_gene: TRBV9; len: 15; j_gene: TRBJ2-3; CDR3aa: CASSDRDRGVNTQYF; CDR3nt: TGTGCCAGCAGCGATCGGGACAGGGGGGTTAATACGCAGTATTTT